In its sample, the clone carrying this T cell receptor (beta chain) was seen a few times. Its specificity is not known. In germline, CDR1 is DFQATT, CDR2 SNEGSKA (reference sequence). Trimming stripped 0 bases from V and 9 bases from J, with 5 bases between. The CDR3 contains 10 residues. The data were taken from a study of T cell responses to AZD1222 COVID-19 vaccine. Study conclusions and caveats: The breadth and depth of Spike-specific TCRs increased once two AZD1222 doses had been given. Spike was spanned by vaccine-associated CD4 TCRs, with dominance at 160-218 and 743-854. Only a handful of AZD1222 recipients, several in all, had baseline seropositivity. Repertoire samples came only from after the peak T cell response.

Produced via immunoSEQ multiplex PCR; TCRdb's table is partial and in-frame only. This table has around 200,000 clones, roughly 91% appearing once. The source is an adult who received the MenACWY meningococcal vaccine as a control. The material sequenced was peripheral blood, taken 28 days after the second dose of the MenACWY control vaccine. V and J are TRBV20-1 and TRBJ1-2; D unclear. The CDR3 loop reads CSARDGSYTF. The CDR3 DNA is TGCAGTGCTAGAGATGGGAGCTACACCTTC.